This entry features one T cell receptor beta chain sequence. Generated by immunoSEQ multiplex PCR, the TCRdb table keeps only in-frame clones and is missing some. The data contain roughly 700,000 clones, 70% to 90% of them singletons. The V and J ends lost 3 bases and 2 bases respectively, with 11 bases between them. Germline V gene sequence: CDR1 KGHSH, CDR2 LQKENI. This CDR3 spans 15 amino acids. This sample stems from a study of blood T cell repertoires in COVID-19. For the study at large: The United States, Italy and Spain were the sources of the acute and convalescent COVID-19 samples.

The chain couples TRBV18 to TRBJ1-5; no reliable D call. Sequenced sample: peripheral blood. The source is a woman between 18 and 29 years old with acute or convalescent COVID-19. DNA for the CDR3: TGTGCCAGCTCACCGAACTCGGGTGGCAATCAGCCCCAGCATTTT. Amino acid sequence: CASSPNSGGNQPQHF.